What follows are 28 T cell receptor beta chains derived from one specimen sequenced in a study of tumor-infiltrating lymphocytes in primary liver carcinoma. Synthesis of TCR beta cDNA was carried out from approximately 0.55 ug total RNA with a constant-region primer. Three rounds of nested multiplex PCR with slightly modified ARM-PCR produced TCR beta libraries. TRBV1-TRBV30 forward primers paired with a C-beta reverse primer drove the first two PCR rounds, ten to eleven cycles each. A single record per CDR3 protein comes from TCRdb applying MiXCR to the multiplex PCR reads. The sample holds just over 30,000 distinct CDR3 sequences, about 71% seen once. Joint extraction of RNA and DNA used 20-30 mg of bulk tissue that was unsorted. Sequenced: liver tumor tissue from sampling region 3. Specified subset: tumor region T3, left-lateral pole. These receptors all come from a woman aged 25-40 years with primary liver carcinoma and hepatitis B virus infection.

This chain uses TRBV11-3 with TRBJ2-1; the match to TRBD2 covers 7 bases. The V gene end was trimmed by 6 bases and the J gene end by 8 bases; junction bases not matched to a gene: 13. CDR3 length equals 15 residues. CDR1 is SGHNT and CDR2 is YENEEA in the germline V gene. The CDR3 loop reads CASRLLVGRGYEQFF. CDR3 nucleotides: TGTGCCAGCAGACTACTAGTGGGGAGGGGCTATGAGCAGTTCTTC.

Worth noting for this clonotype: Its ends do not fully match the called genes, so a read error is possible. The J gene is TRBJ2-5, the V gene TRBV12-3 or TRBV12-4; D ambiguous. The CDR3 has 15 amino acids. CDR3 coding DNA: TGTTTCAGCAGCACCTACCCCGGGTGCGAAGAGACCCAATACTTC. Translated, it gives CFSSTYPGCEETQYF.

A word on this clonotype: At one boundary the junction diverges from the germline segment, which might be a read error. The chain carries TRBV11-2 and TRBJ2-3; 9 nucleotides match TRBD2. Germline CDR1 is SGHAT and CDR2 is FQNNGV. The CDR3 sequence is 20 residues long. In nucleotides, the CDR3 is TGTGCCAGGAGCTTAAGGGGTCTAGCGGGATTGAGAGTCCGCACAGATACGCACTATTTT. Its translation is CARSLRGLAGLRVRTDTHYF.

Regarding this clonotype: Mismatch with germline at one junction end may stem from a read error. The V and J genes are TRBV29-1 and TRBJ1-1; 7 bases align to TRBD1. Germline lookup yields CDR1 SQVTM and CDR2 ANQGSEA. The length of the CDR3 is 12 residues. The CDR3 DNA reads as TGTAGCGTAGGACAGGTGAACACTGAAGTTTTATTT. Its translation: CSVGQVNTEVLF.

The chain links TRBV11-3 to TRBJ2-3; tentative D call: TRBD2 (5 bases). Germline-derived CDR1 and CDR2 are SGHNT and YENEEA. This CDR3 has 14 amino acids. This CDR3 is CTNSFYSGTDTQYF. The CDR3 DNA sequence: TGTACCAACAGCTTCTATAGCGGCACAGATACGCAGTATTTT.

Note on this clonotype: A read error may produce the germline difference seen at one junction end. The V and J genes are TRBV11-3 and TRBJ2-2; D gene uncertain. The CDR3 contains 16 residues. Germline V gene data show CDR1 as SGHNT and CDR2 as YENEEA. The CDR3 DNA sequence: TGTGCCATCAGCTCCGCTACGCTGGCCAACACCGGGGAGCTGTTTTTT. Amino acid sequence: CAISSATLANTGELFF. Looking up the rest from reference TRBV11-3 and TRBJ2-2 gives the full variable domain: EAGVVQSPRYKIIEKKQPVAFWCNPISGHNTLYWYLQNLGQGPELLIRYENEEAVDDSQLPKDRFSAERLKGVDSTLKIQPAELGDSAVYLCAISSATLANTGELFFGEGSRLTVL.

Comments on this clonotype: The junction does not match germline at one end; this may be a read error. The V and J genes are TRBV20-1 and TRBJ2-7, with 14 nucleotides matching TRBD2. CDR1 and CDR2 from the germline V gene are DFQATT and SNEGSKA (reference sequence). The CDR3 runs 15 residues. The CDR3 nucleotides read TGCAGTGCTTCGACTAGCGGGAGGGCGTCCTACGAGCGGTACTTC. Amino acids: CSASTSGRASYERYF.

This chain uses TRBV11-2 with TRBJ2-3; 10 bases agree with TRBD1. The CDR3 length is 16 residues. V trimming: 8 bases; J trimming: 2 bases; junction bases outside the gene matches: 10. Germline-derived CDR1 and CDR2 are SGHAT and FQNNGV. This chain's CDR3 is CASGRGTGVDTDTQYF. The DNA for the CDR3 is TGTGCCAGCGGCCGGGGGACAGGGGTAGACACAGATACGCAGTATTTT.

The CDR3 DNA reads as TGTGCCAGCAGCTTTGCGACTAGCGGACAAGGGACTCAGTACTTC. Its translation: CASSFATSGQGTQYF. The chain carries TRBV11-2 and TRBJ2-5, with 9 bases matching TRBD2. CDR3 length: 15 amino acids. The germline CDR1 and CDR2 sequences are SGHAT and FQNNGV. The ends lost 3 bases at V and 11 bases at J; junction bases unmatched: 13.

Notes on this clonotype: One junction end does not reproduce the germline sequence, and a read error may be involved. Here the CDR3 reads CASSLVEGTNTGELFF. The CDR3 coding sequence is TGTGCCAGTAGCTTAGTGGAGGGTACGAACACCGGTGAGCTGTTTTTT. The chain couples TRBV11-1 to TRBJ2-2, with TRBD2 as a possible D gene (6 bases). The CDR3 runs to 16 residues. Germline CDR1 reads SGHAT; CDR2 reads FQDESV (reference sequence).

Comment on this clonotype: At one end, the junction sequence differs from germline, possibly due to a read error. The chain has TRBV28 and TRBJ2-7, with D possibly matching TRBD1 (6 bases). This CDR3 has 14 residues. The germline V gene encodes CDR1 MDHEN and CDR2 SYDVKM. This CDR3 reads CVSSQGGDPYEQYF. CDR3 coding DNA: TGTGTCAGCAGTCAAGGGGGAGATCCCTACGAACAGTACTTC.

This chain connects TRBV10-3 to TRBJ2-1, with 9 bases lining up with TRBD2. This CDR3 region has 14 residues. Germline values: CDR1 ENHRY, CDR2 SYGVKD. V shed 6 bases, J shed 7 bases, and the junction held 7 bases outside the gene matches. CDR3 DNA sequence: TGTGCCATCAGCCGGACTAGCGAATCGAATGAGCAGTTCTTC. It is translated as CAISRTSESNEQFF.

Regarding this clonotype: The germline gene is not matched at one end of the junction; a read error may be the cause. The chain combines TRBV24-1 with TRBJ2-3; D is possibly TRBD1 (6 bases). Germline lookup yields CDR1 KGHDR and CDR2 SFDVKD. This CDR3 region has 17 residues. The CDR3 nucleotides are TGTGCCACCAATGATGGTATAGGGACAACCCCCGGAGATACGCAGTATTTC. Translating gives CATNDGIGTTPGDTQYF.

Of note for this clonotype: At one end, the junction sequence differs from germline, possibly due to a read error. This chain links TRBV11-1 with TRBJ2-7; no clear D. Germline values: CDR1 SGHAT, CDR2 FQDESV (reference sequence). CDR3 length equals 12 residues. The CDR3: CASSFTGYEQFF. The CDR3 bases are TGTGCCAGCAGCTTCACGGGTTACGAGCAGTTCTTT.

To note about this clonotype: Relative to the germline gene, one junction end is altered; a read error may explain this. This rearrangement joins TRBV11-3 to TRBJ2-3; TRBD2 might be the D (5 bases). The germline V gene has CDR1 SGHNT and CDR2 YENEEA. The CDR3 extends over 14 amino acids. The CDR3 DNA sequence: TGTGCCAACAGCATTAGCGTCCTCACAGATATGCAGTATTTT. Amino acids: CANSISVLTDMQYF.

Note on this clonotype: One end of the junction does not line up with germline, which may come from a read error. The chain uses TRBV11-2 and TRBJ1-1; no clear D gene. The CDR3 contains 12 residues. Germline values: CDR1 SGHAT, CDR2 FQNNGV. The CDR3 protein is CASGDLNTEASF. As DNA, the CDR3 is TGTGCCAGCGGAGATCTAAACACTGAAGCTTCCTTT.

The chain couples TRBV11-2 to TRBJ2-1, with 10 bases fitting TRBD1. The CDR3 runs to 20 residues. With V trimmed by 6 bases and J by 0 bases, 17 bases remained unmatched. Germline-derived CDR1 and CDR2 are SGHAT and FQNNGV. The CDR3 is CASRFNPDRGTQVSYNEQFF. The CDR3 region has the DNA TGTGCCAGCAGATTCAACCCGGACAGGGGGACCCAGGTCTCCTACAATGAGCAGTTCTTC.

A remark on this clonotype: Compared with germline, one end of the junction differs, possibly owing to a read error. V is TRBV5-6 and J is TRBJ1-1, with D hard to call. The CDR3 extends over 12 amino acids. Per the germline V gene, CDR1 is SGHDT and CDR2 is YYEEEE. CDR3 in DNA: TGTGCCAGCAGCTTGGTTTGGGCTGAACCTCTCTTT. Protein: CASSLVWAEPLF.

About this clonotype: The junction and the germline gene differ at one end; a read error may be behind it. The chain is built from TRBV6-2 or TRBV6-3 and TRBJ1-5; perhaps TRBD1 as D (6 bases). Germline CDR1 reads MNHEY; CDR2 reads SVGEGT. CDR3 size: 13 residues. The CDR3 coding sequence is TGCGCCAGCAGTCACCGGGACAATCGGCCCCAGCATTTT. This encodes CASSHRDNRPQHF.

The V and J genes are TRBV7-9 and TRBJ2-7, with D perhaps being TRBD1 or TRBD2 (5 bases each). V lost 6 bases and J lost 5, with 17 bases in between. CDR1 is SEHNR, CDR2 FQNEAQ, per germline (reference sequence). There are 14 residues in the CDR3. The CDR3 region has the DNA TGTGCCAGCAGTTCTACCGGGGCAGGTCACGAGCAGTACTTC. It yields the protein CASSSTGAGHEQYF.

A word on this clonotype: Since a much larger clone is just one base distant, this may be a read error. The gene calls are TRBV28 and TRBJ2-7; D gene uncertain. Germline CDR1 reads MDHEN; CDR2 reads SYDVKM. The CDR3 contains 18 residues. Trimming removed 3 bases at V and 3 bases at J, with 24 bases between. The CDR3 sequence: CASSFYIPSKQGSYEQYF. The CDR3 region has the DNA TGTGCCAGCAGTTTCTACATACCCAGCAAACAAGGTAGCTACGAGCAGTACTTC.

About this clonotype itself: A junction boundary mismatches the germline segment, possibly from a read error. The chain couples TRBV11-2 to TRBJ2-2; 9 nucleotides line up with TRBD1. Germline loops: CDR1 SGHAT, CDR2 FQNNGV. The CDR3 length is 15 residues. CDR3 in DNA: TGTGCCAGCAGCCGTTACAGGGGGCACACCGGGGGGCTGTTTTTT. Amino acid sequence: CASSRYRGHTGGLFF.

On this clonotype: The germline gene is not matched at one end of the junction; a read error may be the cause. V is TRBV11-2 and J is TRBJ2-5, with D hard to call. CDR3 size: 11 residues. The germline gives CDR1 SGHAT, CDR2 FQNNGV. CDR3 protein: CAISQSETQHF. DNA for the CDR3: TGTGCCATCAGCCAGAGCGAGACCCAGCATTTC.

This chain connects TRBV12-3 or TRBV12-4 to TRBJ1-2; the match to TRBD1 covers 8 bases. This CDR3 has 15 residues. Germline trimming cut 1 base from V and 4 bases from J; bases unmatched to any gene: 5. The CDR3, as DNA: TGTGCCAGCAGTTTAGGGGACAGGCCCTTCTATGGCTACACCTTC. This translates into CASSLGDRPFYGYTF.

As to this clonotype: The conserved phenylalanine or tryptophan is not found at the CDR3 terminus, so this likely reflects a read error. The CDR3 DNA follows: TGCGTCAGCAGCCAAGCTGTGATGGGGAGTCACATTAGCTACGAGCAGTACCTC. This codes for CVSSQAVMGSHISYEQYL. J is TRBJ2-7 and V is TRBV4-3, with D perhaps TRBD2 (5 bases). From germline, CDR1 is LGHNA and CDR2 YSLEER. The CDR3 runs 18 residues.

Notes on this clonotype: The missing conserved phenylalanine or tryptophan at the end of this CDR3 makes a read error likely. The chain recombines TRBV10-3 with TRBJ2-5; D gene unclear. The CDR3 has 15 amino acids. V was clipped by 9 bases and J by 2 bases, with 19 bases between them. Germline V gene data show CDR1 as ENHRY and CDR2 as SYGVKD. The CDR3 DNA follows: TGTGCCATAAGAGAGTCGGCTACCAGACAAGAGACCCAGTACATC. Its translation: CAIRESATRQETQYI.

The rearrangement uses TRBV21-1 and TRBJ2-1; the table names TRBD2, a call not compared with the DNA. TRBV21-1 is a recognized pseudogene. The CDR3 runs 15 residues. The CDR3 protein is CASSEFLAGDNEQFF. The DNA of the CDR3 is TGTGCTAGCAGCGAGTTTTTAGCGGGAGACAATGAGCAGTTCTTC.

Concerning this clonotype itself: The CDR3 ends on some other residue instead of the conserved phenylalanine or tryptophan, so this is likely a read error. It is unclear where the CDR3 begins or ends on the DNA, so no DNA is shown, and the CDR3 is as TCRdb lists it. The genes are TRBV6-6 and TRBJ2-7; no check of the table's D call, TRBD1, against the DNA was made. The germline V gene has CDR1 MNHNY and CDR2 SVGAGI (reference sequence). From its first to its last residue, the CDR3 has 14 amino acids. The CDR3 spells CASSLGHPSYEQYL.